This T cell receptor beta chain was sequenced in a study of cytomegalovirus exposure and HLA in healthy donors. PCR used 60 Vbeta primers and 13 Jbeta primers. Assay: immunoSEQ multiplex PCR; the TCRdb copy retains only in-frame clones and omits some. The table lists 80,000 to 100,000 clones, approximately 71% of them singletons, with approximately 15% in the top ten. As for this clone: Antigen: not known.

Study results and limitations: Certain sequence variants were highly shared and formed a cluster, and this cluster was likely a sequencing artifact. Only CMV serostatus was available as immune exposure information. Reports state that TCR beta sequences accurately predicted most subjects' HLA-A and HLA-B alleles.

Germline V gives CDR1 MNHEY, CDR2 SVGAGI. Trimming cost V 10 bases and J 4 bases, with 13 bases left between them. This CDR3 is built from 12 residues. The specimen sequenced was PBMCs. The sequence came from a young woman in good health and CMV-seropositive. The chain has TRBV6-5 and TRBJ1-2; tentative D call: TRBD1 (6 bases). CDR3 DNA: TGTGCCACCCGGACAGACGGCTATGGCTACACCTTC. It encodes CATRTDGYGYTF.